Shown below are 18 T cell receptor beta chains from a single sample sequenced in a study of T cell changes during pregnancy in multiple sclerosis. Clones were read by immunoSEQ multiplex PCR, and TCRdb kept only the in-frame ones, dropping some. Of tens of thousands of clones in the sample, 91% are singletons; the top ten hold 5% to 6.5%. This specimen was CD8+ T cells from peripheral blood mononuclear cells, taken in the second trimester of pregnancy. The receptors shown here come from a female donor with multiple sclerosis, enrolled in a pregnancy study.

V gene TRBV30 combines with J gene TRBJ2-2; TRBD1 agrees at 8 bases. Germline V gives CDR1 GTSNPN, CDR2 SVGIG (reference sequence). J lost 4 bases, V lost 4 bases, and 11 bases had no gene match. The CDR3 spans 16 residues. CDR3 in amino acids: CAWISIGQGGTGELFF. In DNA form, the CDR3 reads TGTGCCTGGATTTCGATAGGACAGGGTGGCACCGGGGAGCTGTTTTTT.

The gene calls are TRBV2 and TRBJ1-3; TRBD1 agrees at 7 bases. The CDR3 totals 15 residues. V dropped 3 bases and J dropped 3; count of bases not matched to a gene: 5. Germline V lookup: CDR1 SNHLY, CDR2 FYNNEI. The CDR3 region has the DNA TGTGCCAGCAGTGACCTGACAGGGATTGGAAACACCATATATTTT. Amino acids: CASSDLTGIGNTIYF.

This clone has just one count. This sequence joins TRBV20-1 and TRBJ2-7; D unclear. Germline CDR1 reads DFQATT; CDR2 reads SNEGSKA (reference sequence). The CDR3 consists of 10 residues. V dropped 5 bases and J dropped 5 bases, with 7 bases sitting between them. DNA for the CDR3: TGCAGTGCTCTCGTCCACGAGCAGTACTTC. It codes for CSALVHEQYF.

This chain connects TRBV14 to TRBJ1-2, with 8 bases lining up with TRBD1. J gave up 4 bases and V 4 bases, and 5 bases lay outside the gene matches. Germline V gene sequence: CDR1 SGHDN, CDR2 FVKESK. The CDR3 is 14 residues long. The CDR3 sequence is CASSLAGQGYGYTF. CDR3 nucleotides: TGTGCCAGCAGCCTCGCCGGACAGGGCTATGGCTACACCTTC.

This chain links TRBV7-9 with TRBJ1-6, with a possible D match to TRBD1 (5 bases). V gave up 3 bases and J gave up 9 bases, with 12 bases separating them. CDR1 is SEHNR and CDR2 is FQNEAQ in the germline V gene (reference sequence). This CDR3 is 14 amino acids long. The CDR3 coding sequence is TGTGCCAGCAGCTTTACCCAGGGAGGTTCACCCCTCCACTTT. Translation: CASSFTQGGSPLHF.

The chain combines TRBV28 with TRBJ1-5, with 8 bases aligning to TRBD1. This CDR3 spans 14 amino acids. CDR1 and CDR2 from the germline V gene are MDHEN and SYDVKM. V was pared by 6 bases and J by 9 bases, with 10 bases of the junction left unmatched. The CDR3 DNA reads TGTGCCAGCAGACCCGGAAGCACAGGGGGGCCCCAGCATTTT. It is translated as CASRPGSTGGPQHF.

V gene TRBV19 combines with J gene TRBJ2-1, with 7 bases identical to TRBD2. The CDR3 length is 13 residues. From germline, CDR1 is LNHDA and CDR2 SQIVND (reference sequence). Trimming at V came to 7 bases and at J to 5 bases, leaving 5 bases not matched to a gene. The CDR3 loop is CASIGGTNNEQFF. The CDR3 DNA reads as TGTGCCAGTATCGGGGGGACCAACAATGAGCAGTTCTTC.

The chain has TRBV7-9 and TRBJ2-1; 9 nucleotides match TRBD2. After removal of 5 bases from V and 8 bases from J, the junction contained 4 bases not matched to a gene. This CDR3 has 13 amino acids. Germline CDR1 SEHNR, CDR2 FQNEAQ (reference sequence). CDR3 sequence (DNA): TGTGCCAGCAGCCCCGGGACTAGCTATGAGCAGTTCTTC. Its protein product is CASSPGTSYEQFF.

The chain joins TRBV7-6 to TRBJ2-6; the D gene is possibly TRBD2 (6 bases). The V gene lost 2 bases and the J gene lost 0 bases, with 17 bases spanning the gap. CDR1 is SGHVS and CDR2 is FNYEAQ in the germline V gene. The CDR3 has 19 amino acids. CDR3 DNA: TGTGCCAGCAGCTTAAGAGGCAGCGGAGGGGACTCTGGGGCCAACGTCCTGACTTTC. This translates into CASSLRGSGGDSGANVLTF.

This clone was found a few times. V gene TRBV27 combines with J gene TRBJ1-1; D call uncertain. V dropped 6 bases and J dropped 1 base, with 9 bases sitting between them. The CDR3 consists of 13 residues. Germline loops: CDR1 MNHEY, CDR2 SMNVEV (reference sequence). CDR3 sequence (DNA): TGTGCCAGCAGGTTCACAGAGAACACTGAAGCTTTCTTT. This translates into CASRFTENTEAFF.

The gene calls are TRBV27 and TRBJ1-5; D possibly corresponds to TRBD1 (5 bases). The CDR3 sequence is 11 residues long. Trimming removed 11 bases from V and 7 bases from J, with 12 bases in between. Germline-derived CDR1 and CDR2 are MNHEY and SMNVEV (reference sequence). CDR3 residues: CAAGGKQPQHF. In DNA, the CDR3 is TGTGCCGCGGGGGGAAAGCAGCCCCAGCATTTT.

For the CDR3, the DNA is TGTGCCTGGGTCGACGGGCAGGGGGCCCAAGAGACCCAGTACTTC. Translation: CAWVDGQGAQETQYF. This chain connects TRBV30 to TRBJ2-5; 8 bases fit TRBD1. The CDR3 is 15 amino acids. The germline CDR1 and CDR2 sequences are GTSNPN and SVGIG (reference sequence). V trimming: 5 bases; J trimming: 1 base; junction bases outside the gene matches: 9.

The chain employs TRBV30 and TRBJ1-6; D is perhaps TRBD1 (6 bases). The CDR3 covers 15 residues. Germline-derived CDR1 and CDR2 are GTSNPN and SVGIG (reference sequence). The V and J ends lost 0 bases and 4 bases respectively, with 10 bases between them. The chain's CDR3 is CAWSVQGQYNSPLHF. The CDR3 coding sequence is TGTGCCTGGAGTGTACAAGGACAGTATAATTCACCCCTCCACTTT.

About this clone: The same CDR3 also results from other DNA sequences found in this sample. This chain uses TRBV4-1 with TRBJ1-2; D is perhaps TRBD1 (6 bases). This CDR3 contains 13 residues. Germline CDR1 and CDR2: MGHRA and YSYEKL. The V gene lost 0 bases and the J gene lost 8 bases, with 10 bases spanning the gap. CDR3: CASSQEGRGGYTF. The CDR3 region has the DNA TGCGCCAGCAGCCAAGAGGGGAGGGGGGGCTACACCTTC.

The V call is TRBV12-5, the J call TRBJ1-6; a weak D match, TRBD1 (6 bases). The CDR3 has 17 residues. With 1 base removed from V and 8 bases from J, the gap between germline ends came to 18 bases. Germline V gene data show CDR1 as LGHNT and CDR2 as FRNRAP. The DNA of the CDR3 is TGTGCTAGTGGTTTGGACACACTTGACAGGAGAGATTCACCCCTCCACTTT. It codes for CASGLDTLDRRDSPLHF.

CDR3 amino acids: CASAPGGSSGANVLTF. CDR3 DNA sequence: TGTGCCAGCGCGCCCGGGGGAAGCTCTGGGGCCAACGTCCTGACTTTC. This rearrangement joins TRBV6-4 to TRBJ2-6, with D perhaps matching TRBD2 (6 bases). Between the trimmed V and J ends, which lost 8 bases and 0 bases, there was a span of 14 bases. The CDR3 extends over 16 amino acids. Per the germline V gene, CDR1 is MRHNA and CDR2 is SNTAGT.

The chain joins TRBV30 to TRBJ2-7, with TRBD2 as a possible D gene (5 bases). Germline CDR1 and CDR2: GTSNPN and SVGIG (reference sequence). V lost 6 bases to trimming and J lost 2 bases, with 14 bases between them. The CDR3 runs 13 residues. CDR3 in DNA: TGTGCCTGCGACTCAGAGGGTCCCTACGAGCAGTACTTC. Translating it yields CACDSEGPYEQYF.

This clone appeared a few times. The rearrangement links TRBV27 to TRBJ1-2; D perhaps matches TRBD1 (5 bases). Per the germline V gene, CDR1 is MNHEY and CDR2 is SMNVEV (reference sequence). Trimming removed 7 bases from V and 4 bases from J, with 22 bases in between. The CDR3 loop spans 16 amino acids. CDR3 residues: CASTQSPGGAGYGYTF. In DNA, the CDR3 is TGTGCCAGCACCCAATCGCCGGGTGGGGCCGGCTATGGCTACACCTTC.